This TCR beta chain stems from a study of shared clonotypes between healthy human individuals. The overall study: Donor ages ranged 18 to 49 years: a couple of women, a few men. The study used three CD4 naive, three CD4 memory, two CD8 naive and one CD8 memory plate per donor.

The CDR3 sequence is 15 residues long. CDR1 is ENHRY and CDR2 is SYGVKD in the germline V gene. The V and J ends lost 2 bases and 4 bases, in that order; junction bases with no gene match: 5. Within Nashville, Tennessee resided all donors, each a Caucasian adult. Each replicate PCR on the sorted subsets used 150 to 200 ng DNA (around 31,000 T cell genomes). Data came from immunoSEQ multiplex PCR; TCRdb stores just in-frame clones and leaves some out. The sample has about 1 million clones, around 75% seen once; the top ten hold about 1.5%. The sequencing sample was made of memory CD4+ T cells sorted from blood. Specified subset: CD45RA-negative fraction. The chain links TRBV10-3 to TRBJ1-2; TRBD1 aligns across 9 bases. The TCR originated in a man in his late teens or twenties in good health. The CDR3 nucleotides read TGTGCCATCAGTGAGGTCGACAGGGGGATCTATGGCTACACCTTC. Amino acid sequence: CAISEVDRGIYGYTF.